This TCR beta chain was recovered during a study of CD8 T cells in Susac syndrome. The wider study: Patients with Susac syndrome had blood drawn and were at that point therapy-naive, on corticosteroids, or on intravenous immunoglobulin alone.

CD8+ and CD4+ T cells from blood underwent TCR beta sequencing. TEMRA cells underwent FACS enrichment and CD8+ and CD4+ T cells underwent negative isolation. When the RNA was reverse transcribed, random hexamers were used with an input of roughly 0.45 to 1 ug. Amplification of the TCR beta CDR3 was carried out by immunoSEQ multiplex PCR, which spanned a total of 54 Vbeta and 13 Jbeta segments. TCRdb re-called the immunoSEQ multiplex PCR reads with MiXCR, one entry per CDR3 protein. The sample includes about 150,000 distinct CDR3 sequences, almost 96% of them seen just once. CDR1 and CDR2 (germline): MNHNY, SVGAGI (reference sequence). The CDR3 loop spans 14 amino acids. Trimming left V 5 bases short and J 5 bases short, with 15 bases between.

The TCR was taken from a human donor with Susac syndrome. Input material: CD4+ T cells from PBMCs. J is TRBJ1-1 and V is TRBV6-6, with D perhaps matching TRBD1 (5 bases). CDR3 sequence (DNA): TGTGCCAGCAGTCGGAGGCAGGGAGGAACTGAAGCTTTCTTT. Translated: CASSRRQGGTEAFF.